This TCR beta chain appears in the sequencing data of a study of blood T cell repertoires in COVID-19. Study at large: Whether acute or convalescent, the COVID-19 samples came from the United States, Italy and Spain.

Source study methods: Reference gene primer amplification yielded estimated nucleated cell counts. Repertoires were generated with immunoSEQ multiplex PCR, while TCRdb's copy carries only in-frame clones and drops some. Clonal size and the V and J genes are those of that table, whereas D and trimming came from the DNA. The top ten hold about 4% of the sample, which has about 180,000 clones, around 88% seen once. CDR3 length equals 20 residues. The TCR comes from a woman under 40 with acute or convalescent COVID-19. Material for sequencing was peripheral blood. This chain joins TRBV12-2 and TRBJ2-3; the table's D gene call, TRBD2, was not cross checked with the DNA. TRBV12-2 is a pseudogene. CDR3 nucleotide sequence: TGTGCAAGTCGTCCCTACCCCGGGACTAGCGGGGGGACTAGCACAGATACGCAGTATTTT. It yields the protein CASRPYPGTSGGTSTDTQYF.